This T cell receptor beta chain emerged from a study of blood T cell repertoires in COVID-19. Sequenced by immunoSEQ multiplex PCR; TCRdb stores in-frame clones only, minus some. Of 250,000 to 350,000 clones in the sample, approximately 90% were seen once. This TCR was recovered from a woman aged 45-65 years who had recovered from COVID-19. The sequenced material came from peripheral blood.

The CDR3 DNA is TGTGCCAGCAGCCCCGCGGTTGAGCAGTTCTTC. Its protein is CASSPAVEQFF. The chain links TRBV7-2 to TRBJ2-1; D call uncertain. CDR3 length: 11 amino acids. The V gene lost 5 bases and the J gene lost 9 bases, with 8 bases spanning the gap. Germline V gene lookup returns CDR1 SGHTA and CDR2 FQGNSA.